The rows below give T cell receptor beta chains drawn from one sample of a study of cytomegalovirus exposure and HLA in healthy donors. Assay used: immunoSEQ multiplex PCR; TCRdb lists only in-frame clones, some missing. The sample records about 97,000 clones, approximately 80% being singletons. Source material: PBMCs. The source of these receptors is a male donor in good health and CMV-seropositive. CDR3s include the opening cysteine and the closing phenylalanine or tryptophan. Fields, in order: D gene, clone size, J gene, V gene, CDR3 protein, CDR3 DNA. D genes are given only for firm matches. Clone size is given for some rows only: seen once, a few or many times, or a class if the clone is expanded.

.	.	TRBJ1-5	TRBV18	CASSPGADQPQHF	TGTGCCAGCTCCCCAGGGGCAGATCAGCCCCAGCATTTT
TRBD2	.	TRBJ2-3	TRBV5-1	CASSLPGLGGDTQYF	TGCGCCAGCAGCTTACCGGGACTAGGAGGAGATACGCAGTATTTT
.	.	TRBJ2-3	TRBV28	CASSTSGTSTDTQYF	TGTGCCAGCAGCACCAGTGGGACTAGCACAGATACGCAGTATTTT
.	.	TRBJ2-3	TRBV15	CATSSSGGTDTQYF	TGTGCCACCAGCAGTAGCGGTGGCACAGATACGCAGTATTTT
.	few	TRBJ2-1	TRBV15	CATSRVTGNNNEQFF	TGTGCCACCAGCAGAGTTACCGGGAACAACAATGAGCAGTTCTTC
.	.	TRBJ2-2	TRBV5-4	CASSLAGPGSGTGELFF	TGTGCCAGCAGCTTGGCTGGGCCCGGTAGCGGTACCGGGGAGCTGTTTTTT
.	once	TRBJ2-1	TRBV4-3	CASSQEYTRYNEQFF	TGCGCCAGCAGCCAAGAGTACACCCGCTACAATGAGCAGTTCTTC
.	.	TRBJ1-2	TRBV28	CASRTRVLGGYTF	TGTGCCAGCAGAACCAGGGTGTTAGGTGGCTACACCTTC
.	few	TRBJ1-1	TRBV7-9	CASSFERREAFF	TGTGCCAGCAGCTTCGAACGGAGAGAAGCTTTCTTT
.	few	TRBJ2-7	TRBV25-1	CASSLGAYEQYF	TGTGCCAGCAGTCTAGGGGCTTACGAGCAGTACTTC
.	few	TRBJ2-5	TRBV4-1	CASSQAGRETQYF	TGCGCCAGCAGCCAAGCCGGCAGGGAGACCCAGTACTTC
TRBD1	once	TRBJ2-7	TRBV27	CASSLSGQGAYEQYF	TGTGCCAGCAGTTTATCGGGACAGGGGGCCTACGAGCAGTACTTC
.	once	TRBJ1-3	TRBV19	CVSSIRGRPDSGNTIYF	TGTGTCAGTAGTATCAGAGGTCGTCCGGACTCTGGAAACACCATATATTTT
.	.	TRBJ1-4	TRBV30	CAWNPLDRSREKLFF	TGTGCCTGGAACCCCCTCGACAGGTCTAGAGAAAAACTGTTTTTT
.	.	TRBJ1-1	TRBV4-1	CASSQDLTRGTEAFF	TGCGCCAGCAGCCAAGATTTGACGAGGGGGACTGAAGCTTTCTTT
TRBD2	.	TRBJ2-1	TRBV5-1	CASSLAASGSSDEQFF	TGCGCCAGCAGCTTGGCGGCTAGCGGGAGTTCCGATGAGCAGTTCTTC
.	once	TRBJ1-2	TRBV19	CASSNRYDYGYTF	TGTGCCAGTAGTAACAGATACGACTATGGCTACACCTTC
TRBD1	.	TRBJ1-1	TRBV27	CASSLGTGVEAFF	TGTGCCAGCAGTTTGGGCACAGGGGTTGAAGCTTTCTTT
TRBD1	.	TRBJ1-4	TRBV5-1	CASSSGVTGSEKLFF	TGCGCCAGCAGTTCTGGAGTGACAGGGTCTGAAAAACTGTTTTTT
.	.	TRBJ1-5	TRBV6-6	CASSGTSLRGRQPQHF	TGTGCCAGCAGTGGGACATCCCTAAGGGGTAGGCAGCCCCAGCATTTT
TRBD1	.	TRBJ1-6	TRBV18	CASSPGTAGSPLHF	TGTGCCAGCTCACCCGGGACAGCAGGCTCACCCCTCCACTTT
.	once	TRBJ1-2	TRBV28	CASSQTVYGYTF	TGTGCCAGCAGTCAAACGGTCTATGGCTACACCTTC
TRBD2	.	TRBJ2-5	TRBV30	CAWSEVSGGAQYF	TGTGCCTGGAGTGAAGTTTCGGGGGGTGCCCAGTACTTC
.	.	TRBJ1-5	TRBV19	CASRDRPYSNQPQHF	TGTGCCAGTAGGGACAGACCCTATAGCAATCAGCCCCAGCATTTT
.	.	TRBJ2-5	TRBV7-9	CASIYGETQYF	TGTGCCAGCATTTACGGAGAGACCCAGTACTTC
.	.	TRBJ2-1	TRBV7-2	CASSPYPYNEQFF	TGTGCCAGCAGCCCCTACCCTTACAATGAGCAGTTCTTC
.	.	TRBJ2-3	TRBV2	CASSEAISGHTQYF	TGTGCCAGCAGTGAAGCAATTAGCGGACATACGCAGTATTTT
.	.	TRBJ1-1	TRBV5-1	CASSLVRATGTEAFF	TGCGCCAGCAGCTTGGTGAGGGCTACGGGCACTGAAGCTTTCTTT
TRBD1	.	TRBJ1-1	TRBV19	CASAGTVNTEAFF	TGTGCCAGTGCAGGGACAGTGAACACTGAAGCTTTCTTT
TRBD2	.	TRBJ2-3	TRBV4-1	CASSQVSGSSPVNTQYF	TGCGCCAGCAGCCAAGTTAGCGGGAGCTCCCCCGTTAATACGCAGTATTTT
.	.	TRBJ2-3	TRBV15	CATSRGGLGTDTQYF	TGTGCCACCAGCAGAGGGGGACTTGGGACAGATACGCAGTATTTT
TRBD2	few	TRBJ2-1	TRBV4-2	CASSQVTSSSSYNEQFF	TGTGCCAGCAGCCAGGTGACTAGCTCCAGCTCCTACAATGAGCAGTTCTTC
TRBD2	.	TRBJ2-7	TRBV11-2	CASSSLGTSGRPYEQYF	TGTGCCAGCAGCTCCTTAGGCACTAGCGGGCGGCCCTACGAGCAGTACTTC
.	once	TRBJ1-5	TRBV19	CASSINRVPNQPQHF	TGTGCCAGTAGTATTAACAGGGTCCCCAATCAGCCCCAGCATTTT
.	.	TRBJ2-5	TRBV28	CASSFFGLQETQYF	TGTGCCAGCAGTTTCTTTGGGCTCCAAGAGACCCAGTACTTC
TRBD1	.	TRBJ1-1	TRBV2	CASSGQGGGNTEAFF	TGTGCCAGCAGTGGACAGGGTGGGGGGAACACTGAAGCTTTCTTT
.	.	TRBJ2-2	TRBV4-3	CASSHHELRTGELFF	TGCGCCAGCAGCCACCATGAACTTAGAACCGGGGAGCTGTTTTTT
TRBD1	.	TRBJ1-2	TRBV29-1	CSAGGTGVGYTF	TGCAGCGCCGGTGGGACAGGGGTTGGCTACACCTTC
.	once	TRBJ2-1	TRBV4-2	CASSPLAGRSYNEQFF	TGTGCCAGCAGCCCCTTAGCTGGCCGCTCCTACAATGAGCAGTTCTTC
TRBD1	.	TRBJ2-5	TRBV28	CASSSRRQGAGETQYF	TGTGCCAGCAGCAGCCGGCGACAGGGGGCAGGCGAGACCCAGTACTTC
.	once	TRBJ1-3	TRBV28	CASSLGGAGNTIYF	TGTGCCAGCAGTTTGGGGGGGGCCGGAAACACCATATATTTT
TRBD1	.	TRBJ2-2	TRBV5-1	CASSSQGWDTGELFF	TGCGCCAGCAGCTCACAGGGGTGGGACACCGGGGAGCTGTTTTTT
TRBD1	.	TRBJ1-3	TRBV28	CASSPGQGPLSGNTIYF	TGTGCCAGCAGTCCGGGACAGGGTCCCCTCTCTGGAAACACCATATATTTT
.	few	TRBJ2-1	TRBV5-4	CASSLALEVGEQFF	TGTGCCAGCAGCTTGGCACTAGAAGTCGGTGAGCAGTTCTTC
.	few	TRBJ2-7	TRBV5-1	CASSPGHSSSYEQYF	TGCGCCAGCAGCCCGGGACACTCGAGCTCCTACGAGCAGTACTTC
TRBD1	.	TRBJ1-5	TRBV18	CASSPTRQGGQPQHF	TGTGCCAGCTCACCAACCCGACAGGGCGGTCAGCCCCAGCATTTT
TRBD2	.	TRBJ2-5	TRBV10-3	CAISERPSGRALRETQYF	TGTGCCATCAGTGAGCGACCTAGCGGGAGGGCCCTACGAGAGACCCAGTACTTC
TRBD2	.	TRBJ2-1	TRBV19	CASSSGLAGVEQFF	TGTGCCAGTAGTAGCGGACTAGCGGGGGTTGAGCAGTTCTTC